This is a list of T cell receptor beta chains from one sample in a study of blood T cell repertoires in COVID-19. Profiled with immunoSEQ multiplex PCR; TCRdb holds only in-frame clones, not every one. The sample includes about 280,000 clones, more than 85% of them seen just once. Sequences were obtained from PBMCs or T cells enriched from blood (not recorded which). These receptors were collected from a man in his forties or fifties who had been exposed to COVID-19. CDR3s include the opening cysteine and the closing phenylalanine or tryptophan. Clone size is stated in some rows and not others, as once, few, many or a class when expanded.

cdr3_aa clone_size j_call v_call
CASSLAEREAYNNEQFF - TRBJ2-1 TRBV7-6
CASSLEATGWYEQYF - TRBJ2-7 TRBV7-2
CASSVVVAGEQFF - TRBJ2-1 TRBV9
CASNSGQSGEQYF - TRBJ2-7 TRBV5-4
CASSPWGGEYEQYF - TRBJ2-7 TRBV9
CASSYSQDGADTQYF - TRBJ2-3 TRBV6-5
CASSPQGVGYEQYF few TRBJ2-7 TRBV5-5
CASSLMRVAEQYF - TRBJ2-7 TRBV28
CSVEDPGGPSSTDTQYF - TRBJ2-3 TRBV29-1
CASSLSGTQETQYF once TRBJ2-5 TRBV28
CASSKLSSGNTIYF - TRBJ1-3 TRBV5-4
CASSGQGNTEAFF - TRBJ1-1 TRBV7-9
CASRDRGPYEQYF - TRBJ2-7 TRBV6-5
CATSRDAMVTSGITEAFF - TRBJ1-1 TRBV15
CASSTQGLPNYEQYF - TRBJ2-7 TRBV19
CASSPPLTDTQYF - TRBJ2-3 TRBV18
CASSTGQLYEQYF - TRBJ2-7 TRBV6-5
CASSVGTRNGELFF - TRBJ2-2 TRBV2
CAWSVPRREGELFF few TRBJ2-2 TRBV30
CASRDQGGFSYEQYF - TRBJ2-7 TRBV6-4
CASKSSAGALEKLFF - TRBJ1-4 TRBV19
CAWSVGQGAYEQYF - TRBJ2-7 TRBV30
CASRRGSTYNSPLHF few TRBJ1-6 TRBV28
CASSPGAWTGRNEQFF - TRBJ2-1 TRBV5-5
CASSRSGRADNEQFF - TRBJ2-1 TRBV7-3
CASTKGGRETEAFF - TRBJ1-1 TRBV9
CASSSGRAVFEQYF - TRBJ2-7 TRBV6-5
CARTADTSGGSTDTQYF - TRBJ2-3 TRBV21-1
CASSFLYNEQFF - TRBJ2-1 TRBV7-2
CASSPLGQGITEAFF few TRBJ1-1 TRBV18
CASSLGGIQQPQHF - TRBJ1-5 TRBV7-2
CATRPTGFYGYTF - TRBJ1-2 TRBV15
CAWSEGAGSLQYF - TRBJ2-7 TRBV30
CASSTGGSYNEQFF - TRBJ2-1 TRBV5-1
CASSLKTGGPHEQYF - TRBJ2-7 TRBV4-3
CASSIGLAGVRDTQYF - TRBJ2-3 TRBV7-3
CASSIVVGPRETQYF - TRBJ2-5 TRBV9
CASSFPDRGTDTQYF - TRBJ2-3 TRBV5-4
CASRQGNYGYTF - TRBJ1-2 TRBV6-5
CASSQDLGTSGDRSTDTQYF - TRBJ2-3 TRBV3-1/TRBV3-2